Below, one T cell receptor beta chain is given with its context. The antigen is not known. Template switching added a universal primer site; cDNA carried unique molecular identifiers. MiXCR was run by TCRdb on the 5' RACE reads, yielding one entry per CDR3 protein. This sample has some 690,000 distinct CDR3 sequences; 21% occur once, and the top ten carry roughly 4%. With 7 bases clipped from V and 4 bases from J, the junction kept 14 bases outside the gene matches. Per germline, CDR1 SQVTM and CDR2 ANQGSEA. The CDR3 length is 16 residues. The source of the sample is a study of identical twins. Regarding the study as a whole: Among out-of-frame alpha sequences shared by twins, low generation probability occurred in excess.

This same sample was also part of a study on T cells expressing NK-cell markers. That report adds: These clonotypes, the leaders elsewhere, also led the CD3+CD56-NKG2C+ fraction in a few donors.

The sequence was collected from a woman aged 18-35 years in good health. The rearrangement links TRBV29-1 to TRBJ2-5; 11 bases map to TRBD2. Specimen: PBMCs. Written as DNA, the CDR3 is TGCAGCGCCAAGGTTGACCCTAGCGGGGGGAGAGAGACCCAGTACTTC. The encoded protein is CSAKVDPSGGRETQYF.